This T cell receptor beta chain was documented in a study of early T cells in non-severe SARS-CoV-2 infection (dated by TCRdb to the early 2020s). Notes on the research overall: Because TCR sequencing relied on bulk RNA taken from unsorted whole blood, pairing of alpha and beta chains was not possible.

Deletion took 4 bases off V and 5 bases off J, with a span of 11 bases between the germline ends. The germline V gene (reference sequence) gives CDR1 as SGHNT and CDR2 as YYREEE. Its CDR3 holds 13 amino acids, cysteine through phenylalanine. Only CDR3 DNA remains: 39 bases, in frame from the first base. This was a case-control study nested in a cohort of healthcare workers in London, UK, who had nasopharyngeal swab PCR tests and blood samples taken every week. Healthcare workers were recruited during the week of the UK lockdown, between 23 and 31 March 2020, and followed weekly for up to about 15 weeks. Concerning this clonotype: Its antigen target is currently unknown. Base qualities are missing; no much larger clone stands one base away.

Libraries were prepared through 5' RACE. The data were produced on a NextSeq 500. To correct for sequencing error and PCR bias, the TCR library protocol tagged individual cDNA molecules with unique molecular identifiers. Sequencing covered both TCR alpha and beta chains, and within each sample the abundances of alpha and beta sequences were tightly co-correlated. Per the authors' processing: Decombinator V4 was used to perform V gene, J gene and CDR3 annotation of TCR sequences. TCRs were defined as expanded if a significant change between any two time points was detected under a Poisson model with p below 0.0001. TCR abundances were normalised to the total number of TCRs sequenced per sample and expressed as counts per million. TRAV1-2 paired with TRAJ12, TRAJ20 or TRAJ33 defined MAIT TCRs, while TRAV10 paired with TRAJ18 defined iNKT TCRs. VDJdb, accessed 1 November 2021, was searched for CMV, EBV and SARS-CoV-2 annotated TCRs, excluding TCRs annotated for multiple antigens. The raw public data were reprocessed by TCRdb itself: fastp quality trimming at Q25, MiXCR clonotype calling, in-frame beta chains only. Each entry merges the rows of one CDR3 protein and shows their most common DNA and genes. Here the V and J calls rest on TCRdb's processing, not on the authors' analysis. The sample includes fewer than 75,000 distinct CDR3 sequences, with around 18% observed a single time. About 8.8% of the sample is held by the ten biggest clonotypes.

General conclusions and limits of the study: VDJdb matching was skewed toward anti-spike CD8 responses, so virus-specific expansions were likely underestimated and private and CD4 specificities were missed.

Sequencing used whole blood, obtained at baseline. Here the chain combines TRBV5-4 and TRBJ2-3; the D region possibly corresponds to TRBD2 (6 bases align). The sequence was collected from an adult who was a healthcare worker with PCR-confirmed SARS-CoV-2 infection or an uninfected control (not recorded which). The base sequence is TGTGCCAGCAGCAGAAGCGGGCGAGATACGCAGTATTTT. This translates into CASSRSGRDTQYF.